These 13 T cell receptor beta chains originate from one sample sequenced in a study of CD4 T cells in relation to SARS-CoV-2 and coronaviruses. Assay used: immunoSEQ multiplex PCR; TCRdb lists only in-frame clones, some missing. The table has around 31,000 clones, about three quarters seen once. These receptors have no identified antigens. The sequencing input was memory CD4+ T cells from PBMCs, cultured in vitro. These receptors were obtained from an adult with COVID-19.

This clone was found once. CDR3 nucleotide sequence: TGCGCCAGCAGCTGGGACGCGGGGAGCTCCTACAATGAGCAGTTCTTC. Translating it yields CASSWDAGSSYNEQFF. The chain links TRBV5-1 to TRBJ2-1, with a weak D call TRBD2 (6 bases). Looked up from germline, CDR1 is SGHRS and CDR2 is YFSETQ. This CDR3 spans 16 amino acids. V was shortened by 3 bases and J by 0 bases, with 13 bases between the two germline ends.

V usage is TRBV6-6 and J usage is TRBJ1-5, with 9 nucleotides matching TRBD1. This CDR3 has 16 amino acids. The V gene's germline CDR1 is MNHNY and CDR2 SVGAGI (reference sequence). The V and J ends lost 5 bases and 2 bases, in that order; junction bases with no gene match: 7. The CDR3 reads CASSTDRGSGNQPQHF. CDR3 nucleotides: TGTGCCAGCAGTACCGACAGGGGGTCGGGCAATCAGCCCCAGCATTTT.

Comments on this clone: One junction end does not reproduce the germline sequence, and a read error may be involved. The CDR3 DNA follows: TGTGCCAGCTCACCAATTTCGGACAACCCCCACTTC. Its translation: CASSPISDNPHF. The V call is TRBV18, the J call TRBJ2-7, with D possibly matching TRBD1 (5 bases). This CDR3 contains 12 residues. The germline V gene encodes CDR1 KGHSH and CDR2 LQKENI.

J is TRBJ2-7 and V is TRBV13; D is tentatively TRBD1 or TRBD2 (5 bases each). CDR1 and CDR2 (germline): PRHDT, FYEKMQ (reference sequence). The CDR3 totals 13 residues. The V gene lost 2 bases and the J gene lost 3 bases, with 8 bases spanning the gap. Here the CDR3 reads CASSLWGNYEQYF. CDR3 DNA: TGTGCCAGCAGCTTATGGGGGAACTACGAGCAGTACTTC.

The chain has TRBV7-8 and TRBJ2-1, with 9 positions matching TRBD2. Trimming cost V 5 bases and J 9 bases; bases outside gene matches: 5. This CDR3 spans 13 amino acids. Germline CDR1 and CDR2: SGHVS and FQNEAQ. The CDR3: CASSPGTSSEQFF. In DNA form, the CDR3 reads TGTGCCAGCAGCCCCGGGACTAGCTCTGAGCAGTTCTTC.

The chain uses TRBV5-1 and TRBJ1-6; the D gene is possibly TRBD1 (5 bases). CDR3 size: 16 residues. The germline gives CDR1 SGHRS, CDR2 YFSETQ. V gave up 0 bases and J gave up 1 base, with 8 bases separating them. The DNA of the CDR3 is TGCGCCAGCAGCTTGGATGGGGCGTCCTATAATTCACCCCTCCACTTT. It translates to CASSLDGASYNSPLHF.

The chain employs TRBV24-1 and TRBJ2-4, with 7 bases aligning to TRBD1. After removal of 2 bases from V and 8 bases from J, the junction contained 8 bases not matched to a gene. The CDR3 is 15 residues long. Germline-derived CDR1 and CDR2 are KGHDR and SFDVKD. The CDR3 sequence is CATSDWRQGRDIQYF. The DNA for the CDR3 is TGTGCCACCAGTGATTGGAGACAGGGCCGAGACATTCAGTACTTC.

This chain joins TRBV20-1 and TRBJ1-5; 7 bases match TRBD1. The CDR3 loop spans 12 amino acids. The V gene end was trimmed by 4 bases and the J gene end by 9 bases; junction bases not matched to a gene: 6. Germline CDR1 and CDR2: DFQATT and SNEGSKA (reference sequence). CDR3 sequence reads: CSATDRAWPQHF. For the CDR3, the DNA is TGCAGTGCTACTGACAGGGCCTGGCCCCAGCATTTT.

The CDR3 here is CASSPGHKNTEAFF. The CDR3 nucleotides read TGTGCCAGCAGCCCAGGACACAAGAACACTGAAGCTTTCTTT. The gene calls are TRBV5-6 and TRBJ1-1, with a tentative D call TRBD1 (5 bases). Trimming left V 4 bases short and J 1 base short, with 11 bases between. This CDR3 has 14 residues. CDR1 is SGHDT, CDR2 YYEEEE, per germline. Using reference TRBV5-6 and TRBJ1-1 for the parts outside the CDR3, the full variable domain is DAGVTQSPTHLIKTRGQQVTLRCSPKSGHDTVSWYQQALGQGPQFIFQYYEEEERQRGNFPDRFSGHQFPNYSSELNVNALLLGDSALYLCASSPGHKNTEAFFGQGTRLTVV.

The gene calls are TRBV24-1 and TRBJ2-2, with a weak D call TRBD1 (6 bases). The germline gives CDR1 KGHDR, CDR2 SFDVKD. The germline V and J ends were trimmed by 4 bases and 7 bases, with 15 bases remaining between them. This CDR3 has 15 residues. CDR3 nucleotide sequence: TGTGCCACCAGTGACCGGACAGTCCTTGGCGGGGAGCTGTTTTTT. This encodes CATSDRTVLGGELFF.

The chain uses TRBV15 and TRBJ2-5; 9 bases are shared with TRBD2. This CDR3 comprises 16 residues. The V segment lost 4 bases and the J segment 5 bases; nucleotides outside the gene matches: 11. The germline CDR1 and CDR2 sequences are LNHNV and YYDKDF (reference sequence). CDR3 region: CATSTGETSGGETQYF. The CDR3 nucleotides are TGTGCCACCAGCACAGGAGAGACTAGCGGAGGGGAGACCCAGTACTTC.

V is TRBV5-6 and J is TRBJ2-4, with 7 bases aligning to TRBD1. The V segment lost 6 bases and the J segment 5 bases; nucleotides outside the gene matches: 5. The germline CDR1 and CDR2 sequences are SGHDT and YYEEEE. CDR3 length equals 13 residues. Here the CDR3 reads CASTVGQENIQYF. The CDR3 DNA reads TGTGCCAGCACCGTCGGACAGGAAAACATTCAGTACTTC.

The V call is TRBV29-1, the J call TRBJ2-5; D perhaps matches TRBD1 (5 bases). The CDR3 length is 15 residues. CDR1 and CDR2 from the germline V gene are SQVTM and ANQGSEA. V was cut by 0 bases and J by 2 bases, with 13 bases left in between. CDR3 sequence reads: CSVEDHVTAQETQYF. The CDR3 coding sequence is TGCAGCGTTGAAGACCACGTGACAGCACAAGAGACCCAGTACTTC.